This TCR beta chain was found in a study of molecular identifiers for immune sequencing clone quantification. The CDR3 is 15 amino acids. V shed 2 bases and J shed 4 bases, with 14 bases lying between them. Germline assignment: CDR1 MNHEY and CDR2 SVGAGI. Each CDR3 protein gets one entry after TCRdb re-called the PCR reads with MiXCR. The sample has around 470,000 distinct CDR3 sequences; approximately 25% are singletons. Sorting captured naive CD8 T cells as CD8+CD4-CCR7+CD45RA+. Notes on this clonotype: Its antigen is as yet unknown.

Findings and limits, study-wide: Barcode-sharing identical TCR molecules could underestimate highly expanded clone sizes.

Sequencing was done on a sample of naive CD8+ T cells from blood, with Jurkat cell RNA spiked in. Subset noted: FACS-sorted CD8+CD4-CCR7+CD45RA+ naive T cells. The receptor's source is a human donor in good health. Some libraries in this study had Jurkat cell RNA spiked in. This rearrangement joins TRBV6-5 to TRBJ1-1; D call uncertain. DNA for the CDR3: TGTGCCAGCAGTTACACCGAATTCTCGTCCACTGAAGCTTTCTTT. This gives the protein CASSYTEFSSTEAFF.